This T cell receptor (beta chain) is drawn from a study of T cell responses to AZD1222 COVID-19 vaccine. General observations from the study: It was only a handful of AZD1222 recipients who were seropositive at baseline.

A remark on this clone: Antigen specificity is unknown.

Sequencing was performed with immunoSEQ multiplex PCR; in TCRdb, only in-frame clones are kept and a portion is missing. The sample gives fewer than 130,000 clones, about 85% of which show up once; roughly 2.5% is in the top ten. V was shortened by 2 bases and J by 7 bases, with 11 bases between the two germline ends. The CDR3 is 13 residues long. CDR1 MDHEN and CDR2 SYDVKM come from the germline V gene. The V call is TRBV28, the J call TRBJ2-5; D could derive from TRBD1 or TRBD2 (5 bases each). The sample consisted of peripheral blood, taken 28 days after the second AZD1222 dose. This sequence was found in an adult who received the AZD1222 COVID-19 vaccine. For the CDR3, the DNA is TGTGCCAGCAGTTTACAGCAGGGAGCGACCCAGTACTTC. It encodes CASSLQQGATQYF.